The 16 T cell receptor beta chains listed next were all sequenced from one sample in a study of shared clonotypes between healthy human individuals. Here immunoSEQ multiplex PCR was the method, and the copy in TCRdb shows in-frame clones only, minus some. The data contain hundreds of thousands of clones, roughly 96% of them singletons. Cells designated naive CD8 were CD45RO-negative and were positively selected for CCR7, with terminally differentiated effector memory CD45RA+ cells excluded. The sample taken for sequencing was naive CD8+ T cells sorted from blood. These receptors were collected from a woman aged 25 to 45 in good health.

The chain has TRBV5-1 and TRBJ2-1, with a tentative D call TRBD1 (6 bases). This CDR3 region has 15 residues. V was pared by 2 bases and J by 4 bases, with 13 bases between. Germline CDR1 and CDR2: SGHRS and YFSETQ. This CDR3 is CASSFDRNGYNEQFF. Written as DNA, the CDR3 is TGCGCCAGCAGCTTTGACAGGAATGGATACAATGAGCAGTTCTTC. The full variable domain, its missing parts supplied by reference TRBV5-1 and TRBJ2-1, is KAGVTQTPRYLIKTRGQQVTLSCSPISGHRSVSWYQQTPGQGLQFLFEYFSETQRNKGNFPGRFSGRQFSNSRSEMNVSTLELGDSALYLCASSFDRNGYNEQFFGPGTRLTVL.

The chain carries TRBV9 and TRBJ1-1, with D possibly matching TRBD1 (5 bases). Per germline, CDR1 SGDLS and CDR2 YYNGEE. The CDR3 covers 13 residues. V was trimmed by 3 bases and J by 3 bases, leaving 9 bases between them. CDR3 DNA sequence: TGTGCCAGCAGCGGATGGGGGGACACTGAAGCTTTCTTT. Its protein is CASSGWGDTEAFF.

Concerning this clone: At the DNA level, this CDR3 is encoded by other sequences in the same sample as well. The V gene is TRBV30, the J gene TRBJ2-2; TRBD2 matches at 13 bases. Germline CDR1 GTSNPN, CDR2 SVGIG (reference sequence). This CDR3 spans 14 amino acids. V shed 1 base, J shed 8 bases, and the junction held 1 base outside the gene matches. CDR3 protein: CAWSGLAGGGELFF. The DNA of the CDR3 is TGTGCCTGGAGTGGACTAGCGGGAGGTGGGGAGCTGTTTTTT.

The chain combines TRBV4-2 with TRBJ2-7, with 9 bases matching TRBD2. Unmatched junction bases numbered 2, after V lost 1 base and J lost 1 base. This CDR3 has 15 residues. Germline lookup yields CDR1 LGHNA and CDR2 YNFKEQ. The CDR3 is CASSQGLAVSYEQYF. The CDR3 DNA sequence: TGTGCCAGCAGCCAAGGACTAGCGGTGTCCTACGAGCAGTACTTC.

The chain joins TRBV28 to TRBJ1-5; perhaps TRBD1 as D (5 bases). Between the trimmed V and J ends, which lost 3 bases and 2 bases, there was a span of 11 bases. CDR1 is MDHEN and CDR2 is SYDVKM in the germline V gene. This CDR3 is built from 15 residues. The CDR3 sequence: CASSFTVGGNQPQHF. CDR3 nucleotide sequence: TGTGCCAGCAGTTTTACTGTGGGGGGCAATCAGCCCCAGCATTTT. Full variable domain (remainder filled in from reference TRBV28 and TRBJ1-5): DVKVTQSSRYLVKRTGEKVFLECVQDMDHENMFWYRQDPGLGLRLIYFSYDVKMKEKGDIPEGYSVSREKKERFSLILESASTNQTSMYLCASSFTVGGNQPQHFGDGTRLSIL.

The chain carries TRBV10-2 and TRBJ2-3; 10 bases are a match to TRBD2. The V gene's germline CDR1 is WSHSY and CDR2 SAAADI. This CDR3 spans 18 amino acids. V dropped 0 bases and J dropped 0; count of bases not matched to a gene: 6. This CDR3 reads CASSESGLAFPSTDTQYF. The DNA for the CDR3 is TGCGCCAGCAGTGAGTCGGGACTAGCGTTTCCTAGCACAGATACGCAGTATTTT.

This clone was seen only once. This chain joins TRBV27 and TRBJ1-5; D possibly corresponds to TRBD1 (5 bases). CDR1 and CDR2 (germline): MNHEY, SMNVEV (reference sequence). Trimming stripped 5 bases from V and 4 bases from J, with 18 bases between. The CDR3 has 16 amino acids. The CDR3: CASSPSPFGGNQPQHF. The CDR3 nucleotides read TGTGCCAGCAGTCCGTCCCCGTTTGGGGGGAATCAGCCCCAGCATTTT.

The chain couples TRBV28 to TRBJ2-3; D possibly corresponds to TRBD2 (5 bases). Germline assignment: CDR1 MDHEN and CDR2 SYDVKM. The V end was cut by 1 base, the J end by 10 bases, with 12 bases between. This CDR3 region has 13 residues. Here the CDR3 reads CASSLLTGSAQYF. The CDR3 DNA is TGTGCCAGCAGTTTATTGACGGGATCAGCGCAGTATTTT.

The chain links TRBV4-1 to TRBJ1-2; 9 bases agree with TRBD1. Germline assignment: CDR1 MGHRA and CDR2 YSYEKL. The CDR3 has 14 residues. Losses at the gene ends were 6 bases for V and 5 bases for J; bases not matched to a gene: 7. The CDR3 here is CASSPGTGPYGYTF. DNA of the CDR3: TGCGCCAGCAGTCCCGGGACAGGGCCTTATGGCTACACCTTC.

This chain connects TRBV5-6 to TRBJ2-7, with 7 positions matching TRBD2. From germline, CDR1 is SGHDT and CDR2 YYEEEE. V shed 4 bases and J 4 bases; nucleotides not matched to a gene: 8. The CDR3 sequence is 14 residues long. The CDR3 is CASSLRGSPYEQYF. CDR3 coding DNA: TGTGCCAGCAGCCTCCGCGGGAGCCCATACGAGCAGTACTTC.

The gene calls are TRBV7-9 and TRBJ1-5, with 9 bases identical to TRBD1. This CDR3 is 17 amino acids long. CDR1 is SEHNR, CDR2 FQNEAQ, per germline (reference sequence). V dropped 5 bases and J dropped 1; count of bases not matched to a gene: 9. CDR3 sequence reads: CASSPGTGWSSNQPQHF. The CDR3 DNA follows: TGTGCCAGCAGCCCCGGGACAGGGTGGTCGAGCAATCAGCCCCAGCATTTT.

The chain couples TRBV19 to TRBJ2-7; no clear D gene. CDR1 and CDR2 from the germline V gene are LNHDA and SQIVND (reference sequence). The CDR3 runs 15 residues. V lost 3 bases to trimming and J lost 4 bases, with 16 bases between them. CDR3 coding DNA: TGTGCCAGTAGTATCAGACACCCACCCCTATACGAGCAGTACTTC. Protein: CASSIRHPPLYEQYF.

The J gene is TRBJ2-2, the V gene TRBV11-2; 11 nucleotides agree with TRBD2. Unmatched junction bases numbered 12, after V lost 5 bases and J lost 7 bases. The germline gives CDR1 SGHAT, CDR2 FQNNGV. There are 17 residues in the CDR3. The CDR3 DNA sequence: TGTGCCAGCAGCCCATTCCTAGCGGGAGGTTTTAACGGGGAGCTGTTTTTT. This codes for CASSPFLAGGFNGELFF.

V gene TRBV5-8 combines with J gene TRBJ1-2, with 8 bases that match TRBD1. In germline, CDR1 is SGHTS, CDR2 YDEGEE. CDR3 length: 15 amino acids. Losses at the gene ends were 1 base for V and 3 bases for J; bases not matched to a gene: 5. The CDR3 region has the DNA TGTGCCAGCAGCTTGCGCAGGGGGCAGGACTATGGCTACACCTTC. Translating it yields CASSLRRGQDYGYTF.

The gene calls are TRBV4-1 and TRBJ2-7, with TRBD2 matching 9 bases. The CDR3 is 18 residues long. V gave up 0 bases and J gave up 0 bases; unmatched junction bases: 9. CDR1 is MGHRA, CDR2 YSYEKL, per germline. This chain's CDR3 is CASSQDIPPSGNSYEQYF. CDR3 nucleotide sequence: TGCGCCAGCAGCCAAGATATACCTCCTAGCGGGAACTCCTACGAGCAGTACTTC.

This chain links TRBV11-2 with TRBJ2-3, with TRBD2 identical over 11 bases. Losses at the gene ends were 5 bases for V and 2 bases for J; bases not matched to a gene: 9. Germline CDR1 SGHAT, CDR2 FQNNGV. The CDR3 spans 17 residues. CDR3 residues: CASSLSGGLADTDTQYF. The CDR3, as DNA: TGTGCCAGCAGCCTAAGTGGGGGACTAGCGGACACAGATACGCAGTATTTT. The full variable domain, in which reference TRBV11-2 and TRBJ2-3 provide the parts outside the CDR3, is EAGVAQSPRYKIIEKRQSVAFWCNPISGHATLYWYQQILGQGPKLLIQFQNNGVVDDSQLPKDRFSAERLKGVDSTLKIQPAKLEDSAVYLCASSLSGGLADTDTQYFGPGTRLTVL.